This is a list of T cell receptor beta chains from one sample in a study of blood T cell repertoires in COVID-19. Produced via immunoSEQ multiplex PCR; TCRdb's table is partial and in-frame only. There are approximately 130,000 clones in the sample; 85% to 90% occur only once, and 3% to 5% lies in the top ten. Input material: peripheral blood. Receptors were obtained from a man in his fifties or sixties with acute or convalescent COVID-19. Both conserved end residues are trimmed from each CDR3.

cdr3_length	j_call	v_call	cdr3_aa
14	TRBJ1-4	TRBV5-1	ASSRTPGRTNEKLF
14	TRBJ1-5	TRBV6-1	ASSEAPTGINQPQH
10	TRBJ1-2	TRBV4-2	ASSQARAGYT
12	TRBJ2-1	TRBV19	ASSIAGAHNEQF
10	TRBJ2-7	TRBV12-3/TRBV12-4	ASSEDRVEQY
10	TRBJ2-7	TRBV5-1	ASSLDLYEQY
14	TRBJ2-1	TRBV10-1	ASSAFAGNTYNEQF
11	TRBJ2-5	TRBV20-1	SASRDTQETQY
11	TRBJ2-5	TRBV5-1	ASSVGGVETQY
14	TRBJ2-7	TRBV4-3	ASSHQLAGAAHEQY
12	TRBJ2-1	TRBV7-2	ASSYGLAANEQF
13	TRBJ1-2	TRBV5-6	ASSLEEGGLYGYT
11	TRBJ1-2	TRBV7-9	ASSLKSSVGYT
14	TRBJ2-5	TRBV11-2	ASSLVPTGGRETQY
10	TRBJ2-7	TRBV28	ASEENSYEQY
13	TRBJ2-4	TRBV25-1	ASSEDRSQGGIQY
12	TRBJ2-7	TRBV29-1	SARGGPFSYEQY
13	TRBJ2-1	TRBV19	ASSISLSGYNEQF
13	TRBJ2-7	TRBV7-9	ASSLVTGETYEQY
13	TRBJ1-1	TRBV5-5	ASSLATAIGTEAF
13	TRBJ2-2	TRBV5-1	ASSAGTRGAGELF
12	TRBJ2-7	TRBV6-6	ASSSNQGAYEQY
15	TRBJ1-5	TRBV28	ASSSNRDWISNQPQH
12	TRBJ1-5	TRBV3-1/TRBV3-2	ASSLGTVNQPQH
12	TRBJ2-1	TRBV9	ASSVGGDYNEQF
14	TRBJ2-7	TRBV6-2/TRBV6-3	ASSYLPDSTRNEQY
13	TRBJ2-3	TRBV4-3	ASSQAGVPTDTQY
15	TRBJ2-4	TRBV23-1	ASSQNPPPPGLVIQY
13	TRBJ2-7	TRBV6-5	ASSYGDSLSYEQY
12	TRBJ2-7	TRBV5-6	ASSWGQGSYEQY
11	TRBJ2-7	TRBV27	ASRPAGRNEQY
11	TRBJ1-2	TRBV7-9	ASSLEQDYGYT